This T cell receptor beta chain derives from a study of cytomegalovirus exposure and HLA in healthy donors. General study results and limits: Both high specificity and high sensitivity reportedly marked the classifier's diagnosis of cytomegalovirus status.

The germline V gene encodes CDR1 SQVTM and CDR2 ANQGSEA. This CDR3 is built from 13 residues. V trimming: 4 bases; J trimming: 4 bases; junction bases outside the gene matches: 5. It was with 60 Vbeta and 13 Jbeta primers that the PCR ran. Only in-frame clones appear in the TCRdb table, and some are missing; sequencing was by immunoSEQ multiplex PCR. The sample shows some 170,000 clones, 60% to 80% of them seen only once. For this clone: Its antigen is unknown.

Sequences were obtained from PBMCs. The chain uses TRBV29-1 and TRBJ1-2; 8 positions agree with TRBD1. The receptor comes from a man aged 40-50 years in good health and CMV-seropositive. CDR3 nucleotides: TGCAGCGTTGGGGGGACAGGCTCCTATGGCTACACCTTC. Translated: CSVGGTGSYGYTF.